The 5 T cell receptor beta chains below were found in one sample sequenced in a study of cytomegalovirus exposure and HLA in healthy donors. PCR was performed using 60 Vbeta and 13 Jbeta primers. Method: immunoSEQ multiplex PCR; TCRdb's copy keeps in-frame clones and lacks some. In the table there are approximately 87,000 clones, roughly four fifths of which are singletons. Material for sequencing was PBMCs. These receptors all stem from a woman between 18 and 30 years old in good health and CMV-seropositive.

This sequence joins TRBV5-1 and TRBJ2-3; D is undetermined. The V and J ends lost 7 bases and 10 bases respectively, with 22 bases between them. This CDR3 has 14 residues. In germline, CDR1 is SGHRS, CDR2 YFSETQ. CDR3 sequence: CASRPPVLQAPQYF. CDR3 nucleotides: TGCGCCAGCCGCCCGCCGGTGTTGCAGGCTCCGCAGTATTTT.

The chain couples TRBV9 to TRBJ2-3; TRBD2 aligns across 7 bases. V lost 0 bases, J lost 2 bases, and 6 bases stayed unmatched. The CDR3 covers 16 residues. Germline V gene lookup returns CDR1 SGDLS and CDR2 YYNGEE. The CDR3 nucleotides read TGTGCCAGCAGCGTAGCTATTGCGGGAGCCACAGATACGCAGTATTTT. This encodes CASSVAIAGATDTQYF.

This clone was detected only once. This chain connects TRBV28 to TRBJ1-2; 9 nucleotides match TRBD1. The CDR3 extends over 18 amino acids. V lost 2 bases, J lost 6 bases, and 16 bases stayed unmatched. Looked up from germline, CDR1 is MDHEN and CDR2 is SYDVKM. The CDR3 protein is CASSLRAIYYRGRDGYTF. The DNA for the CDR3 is TGTGCCAGCAGTTTAAGGGCCATTTACTACAGGGGGCGCGATGGCTACACCTTC.

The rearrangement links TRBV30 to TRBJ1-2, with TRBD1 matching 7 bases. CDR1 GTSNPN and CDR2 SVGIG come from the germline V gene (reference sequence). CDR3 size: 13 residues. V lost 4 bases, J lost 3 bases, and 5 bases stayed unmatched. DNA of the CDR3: TGTGCCTGGACGCAACAGGGGTACTATGGCTACACCTTC. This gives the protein CAWTQQGYYGYTF.

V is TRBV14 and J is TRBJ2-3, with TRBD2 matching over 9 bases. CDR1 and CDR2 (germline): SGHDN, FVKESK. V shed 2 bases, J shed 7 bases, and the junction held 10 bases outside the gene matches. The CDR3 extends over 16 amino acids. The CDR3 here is CASSQTVAGVGYTQYF. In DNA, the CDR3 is TGTGCCAGCAGCCAAACTGTAGCGGGAGTAGGGTATACGCAGTATTTT.